A selection of T cell receptor beta chains follows, all from one sample in a study of OX40 agonist ivuxolimab in advanced cancers. Here immunoSEQ multiplex PCR was the method, and the copy in TCRdb shows in-frame clones only, minus some. The sample lists just under 55,000 clones, about 80% seen once, with around 4.5% in the top ten. The sample here was CD4+ or CD8+ T cells sorted from blood, taken in a trial of the OX40 agonist ivuxolimab. Receptors were obtained from an adult with an advanced solid tumor such as melanoma, head and neck, liver or kidney cancer. The CDR3 runs from the conserved cysteine through the conserved F or W. Fields, in order: clone size, D gene, V gene, J gene, CDR3 protein, CDR3 DNA. D genes are given only for firm matches. Rows may omit the clone size; those that give it use once, few, many or a size class.

>few|.|TRBV14|TRBJ1-4
CASSPWGRTFTEKLFF
TGTGCCAGCAGCCCCTGGGGGCGGACATTTACTGAAAAACTGTTTTTT
>few|.|TRBV11-1|TRBJ2-5
CASSSTRLPETQYF
TGTGCCAGCAGCTCCACAAGGCTTCCAGAGACCCAGTACTTC
>few|.|TRBV6-5|TRBJ2-7
CASRSFREQYF
TGTGCCAGCAGGTCCTTTAGGGAGCAGTACTTC
>.|.|TRBV4-2|TRBJ2-3
CASSSTSRLGQYF
TGTGCCAGCAGCTCCACCTCTCGCTTGGGGCAGTATTTT
>.|TRBD1|TRBV11-3|TRBJ1-1
CASSLEGTEILNRVNTEAFF
TGTGCCAGCAGCTTAGAAGGGACAGAGATCCTTAACCGAGTGAACACTGAAGCTTTCTTT
>.|.|TRBV5-6|TRBJ1-6
CASSTIGQNNSPLHF
TGTGCCAGCAGCACCATTGGACAGAATAATTCACCCCTCCACTTT
>.|TRBD1|TRBV18|TRBJ1-2
CASSLKTGAVIYGYTF
TGTGCCAGCTCACTTAAGACAGGGGCGGTTATCTATGGCTACACCTTC
>.|.|TRBV7-2|TRBJ1-1
CASSLDLRFEAFF
TGTGCCAGCAGCTTAGATCTCCGGTTTGAAGCTTTCTTT
>.|TRBD1|TRBV7-9|TRBJ1-4
CASSSPQGQATNEKLFF
TGTGCCAGCAGCTCCCCCCAGGGACAGGCCACTAATGAAAAACTGTTTTTT
>few|.|TRBV6-7|TRBJ2-2
CASPHELWAGTGELFF
TGTGCCAGCCCGCACGAACTGTGGGCGGGCACCGGGGAGCTGTTTTTT
>.|TRBD2|TRBV28|TRBJ2-7
CASSPWTSGRGEQYF
TGTGCCAGCAGTCCCTGGACTAGCGGGAGGGGGGAGCAGTACTTC
>.|.|TRBV9|TRBJ2-3
CASSVGQGLSTDTQYF
TGTGCCAGCAGCGTAGGCCAGGGGCTAAGCACAGATACGCAGTATTTT
>.|TRBD1|TRBV7-2|TRBJ2-2
CASSWTGANTGELFF
TGTGCCAGCAGCTGGACAGGGGCTAACACCGGGGAGCTGTTTTTT
>.|.|TRBV19|TRBJ1-5
CASSIPGRTLNQPQHF
TGTGCCAGTAGTATTCCCGGTCGGACCCTCAATCAGCCCCAGCATTTT
>.|.|TRBV5-1|TRBJ2-7
CASSLDAIDEQYF
TGCGCCAGCAGCTTGGACGCAATCGACGAGCAGTACTTC
>.|.|TRBV28|TRBJ2-2
CASSSWGNTGELFF
TGTGCCAGCAGTTCCTGGGGGAACACCGGGGAGCTGTTTTTT
>.|.|TRBV4-1|TRBJ1-2
CASSQEGGYGYTF
TGCGCCAGCAGCCAAGAAGGAGGCTATGGCTACACCTTC
>.|TRBD1|TRBV5-1|TRBJ1-4
CASSPGQVNEKLFF
TGCGCCAGCAGCCCCGGACAGGTTAATGAAAAACTGTTTTTT
>.|.|TRBV7-3|TRBJ2-3
CASSLEADPGYTQYF
TGTGCCAGCAGCTTAGAGGCAGATCCGGGATATACGCAGTATTTT
>.|.|TRBV5-1|TRBJ2-7
CASSLQRDYEQYF
TGCGCCAGCAGCTTGCAACGGGACTACGAGCAGTACTTC
>.|.|TRBV2|TRBJ1-1
CASSDGQRDPEAFF
TGTGCCAGCAGTGACGGACAGAGGGACCCTGAAGCTTTCTTT
>.|.|TRBV19|TRBJ1-3
CASTGDSGNTIYF
TGTGCCAGTACAGGGGACTCTGGAAACACCATATATTTT
>.|.|TRBV10-1|TRBJ2-1
CASSEGGNNEQFF
TGCGCCAGCAGTGAAGGCGGGAACAATGAGCAGTTCTTC
>few|.|TRBV28|TRBJ2-3
CASSRGAWVDTQYF
TGTGCCAGCAGCCGGGGGGCGTGGGTAGATACGCAGTATTTT
>.|TRBD1|TRBV7-8|TRBJ1-2
CASSRTGADYGYTF
TGTGCCAGCAGCCGCACAGGGGCCGACTATGGCTACACCTTC
>.|.|TRBV6-6|TRBJ1-3
CASSWGLGNTIYF
TGTGCCAGCAGTTGGGGACTCGGAAACACCATATATTTT
>.|TRBD2|TRBV7-3|TRBJ2-7
CASSPSGGLTYEQYF
TGTGCCAGCAGCCCTTCGGGGGGATTAACCTACGAGCAGTACTTC
>few|.|TRBV11-2|TRBJ2-1
CASSPSKSCNEQFF
TGTGCCAGCAGCCCTAGTAAAAGTTGCAATGAGCAGTTCTTC
>.|TRBD2|TRBV5-1|TRBJ2-6
CASSLSTGGSGANVLTF
TGCGCCAGCAGCTTGTCAACGGGGGGCTCTGGGGCCAACGTCCTGACTTTC
>.|.|TRBV19|TRBJ1-2
CASRTQGRNYGYTF
TGTGCCAGTAGGACCCAGGGGCGTAACTATGGCTACACCTTC
>.|TRBD1|TRBV6-6|TRBJ1-2
CASSQGQGVYGYTF
TGTGCCAGCAGTCAGGGACAGGGAGTCTATGGCTACACCTTC